The entry below gives a single T cell receptor (beta chain) sequence along with its context. Its antigen is still unknown. These data come from a study of CXCR3-negative and CXCR3-positive naive CD8 T cells. UMI-tagged TRB cDNA libraries were built via 5' RACE. TCRdb re-called the 5' RACE reads and catalogs CDR3 proteins one per entry, DNA excluded. The specimen's table records approximately 38,000 distinct CDR3 sequences. Germline V gene data show CDR1 as MNHEY and CDR2 as SVGAGI. This CDR3 spans 14 amino acids. Overall study findings and caveats: Surface CD5 looked about the same in the naive subsets, so the authors worked out TCR strength from TRB CDR3 properties. Diversity was high in both naive subsets and much lower in memory cells. Similar TRBV-TRBJ gene usage was seen in naive CXCR3-negative and CXCR3-positive cells, but not in memory cells.

The chain combines TRBV6-5 with TRBJ2-7; the TRBD1 assignment by TCRdb is unverifiable without DNA. The clonotype was recovered from a human donor in good health. Some clones in this sample may be carry-over from other donors' samples. The material sequenced was memory CD8+ T cells from blood. This CDR3 reads CASSTPGTGYEQYF.